This T cell receptor (beta chain) was recorded in a study of blood T cell repertoires in COVID-19. About the study: Both acute and convalescent COVID-19 samples were obtained from the United States, Italy and Spain.

As handled by the study authors: Reference gene primers were amplified, and this amplification served to estimate nucleated cell counts. The data were produced by immunoSEQ multiplex PCR, yet TCRdb's version contains in-frame clones alone and is incomplete. That table furnishes V, J and clone size, whereas the DNA furnished D and trimming. The table lists about 200,000 clones, around nine tenths of them singletons. The CDR3 sequence is 16 residues long. Germline V gene data show CDR1 as SGDLS and CDR2 as YYNGEE. V lost 3 bases to trimming and J lost 8 bases; unmatched junction nucleotides: 12. The gene calls are TRBV9 and TRBJ2-2, with 8 positions matching TRBD1. The sequence was collected from a man aged 35 to 55 with acute or convalescent COVID-19. Sequencing used peripheral blood. The CDR3 spells CASSARQGITAGELFF. The CDR3 DNA reads TGTGCCAGCAGCGCTCGACAGGGGATCACCGCGGGGGAGCTGTTTTTT. The full variable domain, rest sourced from reference TRBV9 and TRBJ2-2, is DSGVTQTPKHLITATGQRVTLRCSPRSGDLSVYWYQQSLDQGLQFLIQYYNGEERAKGNILERFSAQQFPDLHSELNLSSLELGDSALYFCASSARQGITAGELFFGEGSRLTVL.